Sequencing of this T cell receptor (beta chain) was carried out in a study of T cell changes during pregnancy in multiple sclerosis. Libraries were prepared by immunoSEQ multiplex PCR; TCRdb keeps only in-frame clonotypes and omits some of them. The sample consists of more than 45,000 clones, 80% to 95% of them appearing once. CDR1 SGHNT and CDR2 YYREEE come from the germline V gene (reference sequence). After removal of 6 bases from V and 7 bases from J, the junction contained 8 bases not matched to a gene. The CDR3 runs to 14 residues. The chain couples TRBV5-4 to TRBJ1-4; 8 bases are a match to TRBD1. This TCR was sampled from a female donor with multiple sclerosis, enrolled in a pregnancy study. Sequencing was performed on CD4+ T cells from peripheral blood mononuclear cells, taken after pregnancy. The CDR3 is CASTWEGTGEKLFF. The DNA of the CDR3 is TGTGCCAGCACCTGGGAGGGGACAGGTGAAAAACTGTTTTTT.